This TCR beta chain was sequenced during a study of T-cell reconstitution after alpha-beta-depleted transplantation in children. Unique molecular identifiers were used in preparing the TCRbeta library. TCRdb re-called the PCR reads with MiXCR, one entry per CDR3 protein. Among some 550,000 distinct CDR3 sequences, around 17% were seen once, and the ten largest hold less than 4%. Germline values: CDR1 SGHRS, CDR2 YFSETQ. V shed 0 bases and J shed 6 bases, with 9 bases lying between them. The CDR3 totals 13 residues. The TCR was taken from a human donor who donated a stem cell graft to a child with acute lymphoblastic leukemia. The sample in question was PBMCs from the stem cell graft donor, obtained from the stem cell graft. The chain has TRBV5-1 and TRBJ1-2; D gene ambiguous. CDR3 loop: CASSLVRYHGYTF. The DNA for the CDR3 is TGCGCCAGCAGCTTGGTCCGGTACCATGGCTACACCTTC. The entire variable domain, with the rest obtained from reference TRBV5-1 and TRBJ1-2, is as follows: KAGVTQTPRYLIKTRGQQVTLSCSPISGHRSVSWYQQTPGQGLQFLFEYFSETQRNKGNFPGRFSGRQFSNSRSEMNVSTLELGDSALYLCASSLVRYHGYTFGSGTRLTVV.